Below, 7 T cell receptor beta chains from the same sample are listed, as sequenced in a study of blood T cells in healthy people across ages. Through a sample-barcoded 5' primer and a J-beta primer mix, a second PCR was run for roughly 6 to 12 cycles. TCRdb re-analysed the 5' RACE reads in MiXCR, keeping a single row per CDR3 protein. Of 600,000 to 800,000 distinct CDR3 sequences in the sample, under 25% are singletons; the top ten hold around 3.4%. The sequenced sample consisted of blood. The receptors shown here come from a man in his 70s in good health.

The rearrangement links TRBV20-1 to TRBJ2-1; 9 bases match TRBD1. V lost 6 bases and J lost 6; bases outside the gene matches: 9. The V gene's germline CDR1 is DFQATT and CDR2 SNEGSKA (reference sequence). The CDR3 is 14 amino acids. CDR3 sequence reads: CSAPGQGRGNEQFF. The CDR3 coding sequence is TGCAGTGCCCCTGGACAGGGGAGGGGCAATGAGCAGTTCTTC.

The chain joins TRBV12-3 or TRBV12-4 to TRBJ2-7; D is perhaps TRBD1 or TRBD2 (5 bases each). V was shortened by 5 bases and J by 7 bases, with 12 bases between the two germline ends. The CDR3 contains 12 residues. CDR3 sequence: CASSRDPWEQYF. The CDR3 DNA sequence: TGTGCCAGCAGTCGGGACCCCTGGGAGCAGTACTTC.

This clonotype was observed at least ten times. The gene calls are TRBV28 and TRBJ1-5, with no clear D. This CDR3 has 13 residues. Germline V gene data show CDR1 as MDHEN and CDR2 as SYDVKM. V lost 2 bases and J lost 2, with 4 bases in between. The CDR3 DNA is TGTGCCAGCAGTTTAGTCGGCAATCAGCCCCAGCATTTT. This encodes CASSLVGNQPQHF. The full variable domain, rest sourced from reference TRBV28 and TRBJ1-5, is DVKVTQSSRYLVKRTGEKVFLECVQDMDHENMFWYRQDPGLGLRLIYFSYDVKMKEKGDIPEGYSVSREKKERFSLILESASTNQTSMYLCASSLVGNQPQHFGDGTRLSIL.

The chain recombines TRBV12-3 or TRBV12-4 with TRBJ2-3, with 8 bases identical to TRBD2. The CDR3 runs to 14 residues. Unmatched junction bases numbered 3, after V lost 3 bases and J lost 4 bases. The CDR3 sequence: CASSFLAGSDTQYF. In DNA form, the CDR3 reads TGTGCCAGCAGTTTCTTAGCGGGGTCAGATACGCAGTATTTT.

This chain connects TRBV3-1 to TRBJ1-1; D might be TRBD1 (6 bases). The ends were cut back, 3 bases at V and 11 bases at J, with 16 bases in the middle. The CDR3 is made up of 13 amino acids. Germline V lookup: CDR1 LGHDT, CDR2 YNNKEL (reference sequence). This CDR3 is CASSQTAQGSAFF. The CDR3 DNA reads TGTGCCAGCAGCCAGACTGCCCAGGGGTCGGCTTTCTTT.

This clonotype was counted a few times. The rearrangement uses TRBV25-1 and TRBJ2-7, with a weak D call TRBD2 (6 bases). This CDR3 spans 12 amino acids. The V gene lost 7 bases and the J gene lost 3 bases, with 10 bases spanning the gap. Looked up from germline, CDR1 is MGHDK and CDR2 is SYGVNS. The CDR3 protein is CASIGTYYEQYF. CDR3 nucleotides: TGTGCCAGCATCGGGACTTACTACGAGCAGTACTTC.

This chain joins TRBV20-1 and TRBJ2-5; TRBD1 matches 9 bases. The last part of the DNA fits TRBJ2-7 better; the J call may be wrong. Looked up from germline, CDR1 is DFQATT and CDR2 is SNEGSKA (reference sequence). The CDR3 is 15 residues long. The CDR3 is CSARDRDRDPHEQYF. CDR3 sequence (DNA): TGCAGTGCTAGAGATCGGGACAGGGATCCCCACGAGCAGTACTTC.